Below are 10 T cell receptor beta chains sequenced from a single sample in a study of T cells in Graves' hyperthyroidism and ophthalmopathy. From RNA transcripts, TCR beta CDR3 regions were amplified. A first-round RT-PCR of the TCR CDR3 used the HTBI primer set. One entry per CDR3 protein results from TCRdb running MiXCR on the multiplex PCR reads. Among approximately 720,000 distinct CDR3 sequences listed, over 15% were seen once. The material sequenced was blood. These receptors were collected from a woman in her fifties or sixties with Graves' hyperthyroidism that later progressed to Graves' ophthalmopathy.

There are many counts of this clonotype. This rearrangement joins TRBV20-1 to TRBJ1-5, with a weak D call TRBD1 (5 bases). The V end lost 6 bases, the J end lost 1 base, and 13 bases lay between the germline ends. This CDR3 has 14 amino acids. Germline V lookup: CDR1 DFQATT, CDR2 SNEGSKA (reference sequence). The CDR3 reads CSARLRGSNQPQHF. The DNA of the CDR3 is TGCAGTGCGAGACTACGGGGGAGCAATCAGCCCCAGCATTTT.

V is TRBV12-3 or TRBV12-4 and J is TRBJ1-2; D is perhaps TRBD1 (6 bases). This CDR3 contains 14 residues. The ends were cut back, 5 bases at V and 5 bases at J, with 15 bases in the middle. This CDR3 is CASSPNRDGYGYTF. The CDR3 DNA is TGTGCCAGCAGTCCAAACAGGGACGGGTATGGCTACACCTTC.

In this sample, this clonotype turned up a few times. The rearrangement joins TRBV6-1 to TRBJ2-3; D is perhaps TRBD2 (5 bases). V dropped 2 bases and J dropped 5 bases, with 11 bases sitting between them. This CDR3 comprises 14 residues. Germline V gene lookup returns CDR1 MNHNS and CDR2 SASEGT. The CDR3 sequence is CASSEFGGGDTQYF. The CDR3, as DNA: TGTGCCAGCAGTGAATTTGGAGGTGGAGATACGCAGTATTTT.

This clonotype was recorded at least ten times. The V gene is TRBV27, the J gene TRBJ1-1, with a tentative D call TRBD1 (6 bases). Germline V gene sequence: CDR1 MNHEY, CDR2 SMNVEV (reference sequence). The CDR3 totals 15 residues. With 0 bases removed from V and 1 base from J, the gap between germline ends came to 9 bases. CDR3 loop: CASSLSEGGNTEAFF. CDR3 nucleotides: TGTGCCAGCAGTTTATCAGAGGGGGGGAACACTGAAGCTTTCTTT.

In its sample, this clonotype was seen many times. The chain has TRBV7-2 and TRBJ2-3; no reliable D call. Germline loops: CDR1 SGHTA, CDR2 FQGNSA. This CDR3 is 15 amino acids long. The CDR3 loop reads CAEARTPTSTDTQYF. The CDR3, as DNA: TGTGCGGAAGCCAGGACCCCCACTAGCACAGATACGCAGTATTTT.

This clonotype was detected ten times or more. The chain joins TRBV6-1 to TRBJ1-1, with 7 bases fitting TRBD1. V dropped 5 bases and J dropped 1; count of bases not matched to a gene: 7. The V gene's germline CDR1 is MNHNS and CDR2 SASEGT. This CDR3 spans 15 amino acids. In nucleotides, the CDR3 is TGTGCCAGCAGTCCTGAGAGGGGGCCGAACACTGAAGCTTTCTTT. This sequence encodes CASSPERGPNTEAFF.

There are a few counts of this clonotype. V usage is TRBV28 and J usage is TRBJ1-2; D unresolved. Germline CDR1 MDHEN, CDR2 SYDVKM. The CDR3 has 12 residues. Trimming stripped 3 bases from V and 12 bases from J, with 14 bases between. The CDR3 DNA reads TGTGCCAGCAGTTTTCGTTTGAACGAAGACACCTTC. As protein: CASSFRLNEDTF.

Ten or more counts support this clonotype. The chain carries TRBV3-1 and TRBJ2-3; 8 bases align to TRBD2. Per germline, CDR1 LGHDT and CDR2 YNNKEL (reference sequence). The CDR3 is made up of 14 amino acids. Unmatched junction bases numbered 5, after V lost 5 bases and J lost 4 bases. In DNA form, the CDR3 reads TGTGCCAGCAGCAGAAGACTAGCGTCAGATACGCAGTATTTT. Translating gives CASSRRLASDTQYF.

The table lists this clonotype with many counts. CDR3 sequence: CASSEGRSYGYTF. Written as DNA, the CDR3 is TGTGCCAGCAGTGAAGGACGGTCCTATGGCTACACCTTC. This chain links TRBV6-1 with TRBJ1-2; no firm D call. From germline, CDR1 is MNHNS and CDR2 SASEGT. V lost 1 base, J lost 4 bases, and 7 bases lay in between. The CDR3 consists of 13 residues.

This clonotype appeared once. The chain joins TRBV7-2 to TRBJ1-2; D is possibly TRBD1 (6 bases). V was cut by 5 bases and J by 0 bases, with 13 bases left in between. This CDR3 is built from 15 residues. Germline CDR1 is SGHTA and CDR2 is FQGNSA. The CDR3 sequence is CASSPFGGPNYGYTF. CDR3 nucleotide sequence: TGTGCCAGCAGCCCCTTTGGGGGGCCTAACTATGGCTACACCTTC.